These T cell receptor beta chains were read from a single sample in a study of blood T cell repertoires in COVID-19. Only in-frame clones appear in the TCRdb table, and some are missing; sequencing was by immunoSEQ multiplex PCR. The repertoire consists of around 400,000 clones, with 70% to 90% occurring once and the leading ten covering approximately 2.5%. Source material: peripheral blood. The receptors were gathered from a woman aged 60-75 years with COVID-19, enrolled during active disease. Both conserved end residues are part of each CDR3. Each record gives: V gene, D gene, J gene, clone size, CDR3 DNA, CDR3 protein. D genes are given only for firm matches. Expanded clones are given a class, and other clones once, few, many or no size at all.

V: TRBV5-6; D: TRBD1; J: TRBJ2-7; size: .; DNA: TGTGCCAGCAGCCCCGGCAGGGGGTGGTCCTACGAGCAGTACTTC; CDR3: CASSPGRGWSYEQYF
V: TRBV19; D: TRBD1; J: TRBJ2-5; size: .; DNA: TGTGCCAGTAGTCAGGCCGGGACAGGGTTGTGGCGGACCCAGTACTTC; CDR3: CASSQAGTGLWRTQYF
V: TRBV19; D: TRBD1; J: TRBJ1-2; size: .; DNA: TGTGCCAGTAGTAGGGACAGGGCATACTATGGCTACACCTTC; CDR3: CASSRDRAYYGYTF
V: TRBV25-1; D: TRBD2; J: TRBJ2-7; size: .; DNA: TGTGCCAGCAGTGAACCCGGGACTAGCGGGGTTCGGCAGTACTTC; CDR3: CASSEPGTSGVRQYF
V: TRBV30; D: .; J: TRBJ2-2; size: .; DNA: TGTGCCTGGAGTGTACGGGGCACCGGGGAGCTGTTTTTT; CDR3: CAWSVRGTGELFF
V: TRBV9; D: .; J: TRBJ1-1; size: .; DNA: TGTGCCAGCAGCGTAGAGTCAGGGCGTCTAGCTTTCTTT; CDR3: CASSVESGRLAFF
V: TRBV7-3; D: TRBD2; J: TRBJ2-1; size: .; DNA: TGTGCCAGCAGCTTAACTAGCGGGGGTATCAATGAGCAGTTCTTC; CDR3: CASSLTSGGINEQFF
V: TRBV5-6; D: .; J: TRBJ1-6; size: .; DNA: TGTGCCAGCAGCTCCCTCGAGGACTTGGGTCATTCACCCCTCCACTTT; CDR3: CASSSLEDLGHSPLHF
V: TRBV18; D: .; J: TRBJ1-4; size: .; DNA: TGTGCCAGCTCACAGGGAGCTAATGAAAAACTGTTTTTT; CDR3: CASSQGANEKLFF
V: TRBV3-1/TRBV3-2; D: .; J: TRBJ1-2; size: .; DNA: TGTGCCAGCAGCCAAGATCTGGAGGCAAACTATGGCTACACCTTC; CDR3: CASSQDLEANYGYTF
V: TRBV5-1; D: .; J: TRBJ1-2; size: .; DNA: TGCGCCAGCAGCCTATCGGGGGGAAACAACTATGGCTACACCTTC; CDR3: CASSLSGGNNYGYTF
V: TRBV5-1; D: TRBD1; J: TRBJ1-6; size: once; DNA: TGCGCCAGCAGCGCCGGACAGGTAGATTCACCCCTCCACTTT; CDR3: CASSAGQVDSPLHF
V: TRBV12-2; D: .; J: TRBJ1-5; size: .; DNA: TGTGCAAGTCGCTTAAAAACGGGTGGTTGCAATCAGCCCCAGCATTTT; CDR3: CASRLKTGGCNQPQHF
V: TRBV3-1/TRBV3-2; D: .; J: TRBJ2-5; size: .; DNA: TGTGCCAGCAGCCGGGGGCGGAATGACCAGTACTTC; CDR3: CASSRGRNDQYF
V: TRBV7-2; D: .; J: TRBJ1-3; size: few; DNA: TGTGCCAGCAGCCCAGGTTCGCCGGGAAACACCATATATTTT; CDR3: CASSPGSPGNTIYF
V: TRBV4-1; D: .; J: TRBJ1-2; size: .; DNA: TGCGCCAGCAGCCAAGTCGGCGGGTATGGCTACACCTTC; CDR3: CASSQVGGYGYTF
V: TRBV7-9; D: .; J: TRBJ1-1; size: .; DNA: TGTGCCAGCAGCTTATGGAGCACTGAAGCTTTCTTT; CDR3: CASSLWSTEAFF